These T cell receptor beta chains were read from a single sample in a study of shared clonotypes between healthy human individuals. TCRdb keeps only in-frame clones here, not all; method: immunoSEQ multiplex PCR. The sample carries about 2 million clones, roughly 94% recorded once. The sample comprised naive CD4+ T cells sorted from blood. The receptors derive from a man between 18 and 35 years old in good health. The CDR3 runs from the conserved cysteine through the conserved F or W. A D gene is named only where the DNA matches it firmly. Size is omitted from some rows. Given values are once, few, many or a class for expanded clones.

TRBJ2-3 | - | - | TRBV27 | TGTGCCAGCAGTTTGAGTGACAGCCCGGGAGATACGCAGTATTTT | CASSLSDSPGDTQYF
TRBJ1-2 | - | - | TRBV30 | TGTGCCTGGGGGGGTATGACGAACTATGGCTACACCTTC | CAWGGMTNYGYTF
TRBJ2-3 | - | - | TRBV2 | TGTGCCAGCAGTGTTATAGATACGCAGTATTTT | CASSVIDTQYF
TRBJ1-3 | - | - | TRBV10-2 | TGCGCCAGCAGTGAGTCTGTGAGAAACACCATATATTTT | CASSESVRNTIYF
TRBJ2-7 | - | TRBD1 | TRBV11-2 | TGTGCCAGCAGCCGGACAGGCGCAAACTACGAGCAGTACTTC | CASSRTGANYEQYF
TRBJ2-3 | - | - | TRBV5-4 | TGTGCCAGCAGCTCGCAGATAACTAGCACAGATACGCAGTATTTT | CASSSQITSTDTQYF
TRBJ2-5 | - | - | TRBV14 | TGTGCCAGCAGCCAAACTCCAGGGACCCAAGAGACCCAGTACTTC | CASSQTPGTQETQYF
TRBJ1-5 | - | TRBD1 | TRBV27 | TGTGCCAGCAGTTCGGCGACAGGGGGCCCGCCCCAGCATTTT | CASSSATGGPPQHF
TRBJ2-4 | - | - | TRBV6-1 | TGTGCCAGCACGGACACCTCTATCATTCAGTACTTC | CASTDTSIIQYF
TRBJ1-1 | - | - | TRBV6-5 | TGTGCCAGCAGACCGACAGGACGTGGTACTGAAGCTTTCTTT | CASRPTGRGTEAFF
TRBJ1-1 | once | - | TRBV6-5 | TGTGCCAGCAGTTACGGCCGAGGAGGGAACACTGAAGCTTTCTTT | CASSYGRGGNTEAFF
TRBJ1-1 | - | - | TRBV6-5 | TGTGCCAGCAGACGGGGTTCTAGCACTGAAGCTTTCTTT | CASRRGSSTEAFF
TRBJ1-5 | - | TRBD1 | TRBV6-6 | TGTGCCAGCAGTAGGACAGGGGAGCGTCAGCCCCAGCATTTT | CASSRTGERQPQHF
TRBJ2-3 | - | TRBD2 | TRBV11-2 | TGTGCCAGCAGCTTAGGGAACAGTCTAGCGGGGGGCACAGATACGCAGTATTTT | CASSLGNSLAGGTDTQYF
TRBJ2-2 | - | TRBD2 | TRBV6-1 | TGTGCCAGCACAGCGGGGCAGGGGAACACCGGGGAGCTGTTTTTT | CASTAGQGNTGELFF
TRBJ2-5 | - | - | TRBV7-7 | TGTGCTAGCAGCTTAGCGTTACCCAGGGACGAGACCCAGTACTTC | CASSLALPRDETQYF
TRBJ2-2 | - | - | TRBV11-3 | TGTGCCAGCAGCACCCGACAGCCCGGGGAGCTGTTTTTT | CASSTRQPGELFF
TRBJ2-2 | - | - | TRBV11-2 | TGTGCCAGCAGCTTAGGCGGGATTAACACCGGGGAGCTGTTTTTT | CASSLGGINTGELFF
TRBJ2-7 | - | - | TRBV6-6 | TGTGCCAGCAGATTACGGGAATACGAGCAGTACTTC | CASRLREYEQYF
TRBJ1-4 | - | TRBD1 | TRBV5-6 | TGTGCCAGCAGCTTACAGGGGCGGTCTAATGAAAAACTGTTTTTT | CASSLQGRSNEKLFF
TRBJ2-3 | - | - | TRBV7-9 | TGTGCCAGCAGCCCCACCCGCCCCACAGATACGCAGTATTTT | CASSPTRPTDTQYF
TRBJ1-2 | - | TRBD1 | TRBV7-9 | TGTGCCAGCAGCCCGACCCCCGGGACAGGGGTAATCTATGGCTACACCTTC | CASSPTPGTGVIYGYTF
TRBJ1-6 | - | - | TRBV6-6 | TGTGCCAGCACCCATGGGGGGACACAAAATTCACCCCTCCACTTT | CASTHGGTQNSPLHF
TRBJ2-5 | - | TRBD2 | TRBV10-3 | TGTGCCATCAGGGCCAGCGGGGGAGTTCAAGAGACCCAGTACTTC | CAIRASGGVQETQYF
TRBJ2-7 | - | TRBD2 | TRBV10-1 | TGCGCCAGCAGTGAGTCGCAAGAGGACCGCGGGGGGTACGAGCAGTACTTC | CASSESQEDRGGYEQYF
TRBJ2-5 | - | - | TRBV10-2 | TGCGCCAGCAGTGAGAACCTACAAGAGACCCAGTACTTC | CASSENLQETQYF
TRBJ1-1 | once | - | TRBV2 | TGTGCCAGCAGGAATACAGGGATGGCCAACACTGAAGCTTTCTTT | CASRNTGMANTEAFF
TRBJ2-3 | - | TRBD1 | TRBV2 | TGTGCCAGCAGTCGACAGGGTGTTGGTACAGATACGCAGTATTTT | CASSRQGVGTDTQYF
TRBJ1-3 | - | - | TRBV10-3 | TGTGCCATCAGTGAACCTGGAAACACCATATATTTT | CAISEPGNTIYF
TRBJ1-2 | - | - | TRBV7-2 | TGTGCCAGCAGCTTACCACAGGACTATGGCTACACCTTC | CASSLPQDYGYTF
TRBJ1-5 | - | TRBD1 | TRBV4-1 | TGCGCCAGCAGCCCAGAAGGACAGGGGAACCAGCCCCAGCATTTT | CASSPEGQGNQPQHF
TRBJ1-2 | - | - | TRBV6-1 | TGTGCCACCAGGGGTGGCGGTGGGGGCTACACCTTC | CATRGGGGGYTF
TRBJ1-5 | - | TRBD1 | TRBV4-1 | TGCGCCAGCAGCCAACAGGGGGGAGCTAGCAATCAGCCCCAGCATTTT | CASSQQGGASNQPQHF
TRBJ2-3 | - | - | TRBV11-2 | TGTGCCAGCAGCTTAGGAGGAGGGGTGGATACGCAGTATTTT | CASSLGGGVDTQYF
TRBJ1-6 | - | - | TRBV7-8 | TGTGCCAGCAGGGGGGACTTAGGTTCACCCCTCCACTTT | CASRGDLGSPLHF
TRBJ1-2 | - | - | TRBV30 | TGTGCCTGGAGAGCGGGTCCAACGGGAGGCTACACCTTC | CAWRAGPTGGYTF
TRBJ2-4 | - | TRBD2 | TRBV5-6 | TGTGCCAGCAGCTTGGCGCGGGAGGGCCCCCAAGCCAAAAACATTCAGTACTTC | CASSLAREGPQAKNIQYF
TRBJ2-5 | - | TRBD1 | TRBV5-1 | TGCGCCAGCAGCTTGGAACCAGGGGGCGCGTGGGAGACCCAGTACTTC | CASSLEPGGAWETQYF
TRBJ2-7 | - | TRBD1 | TRBV7-3 | TGTGCCAGCAGCCAAACCGGGACAGGGGTCTCCTACGAGCAGTACTTC | CASSQTGTGVSYEQYF